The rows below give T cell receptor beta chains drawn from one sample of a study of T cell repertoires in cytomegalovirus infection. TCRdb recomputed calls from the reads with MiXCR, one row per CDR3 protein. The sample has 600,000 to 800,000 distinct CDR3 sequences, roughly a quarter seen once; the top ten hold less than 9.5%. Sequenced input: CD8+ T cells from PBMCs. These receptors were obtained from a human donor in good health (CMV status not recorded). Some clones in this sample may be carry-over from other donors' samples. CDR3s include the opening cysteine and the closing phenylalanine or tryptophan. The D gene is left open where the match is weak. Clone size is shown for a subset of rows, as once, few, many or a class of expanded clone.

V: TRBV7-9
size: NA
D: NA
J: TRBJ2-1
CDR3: CASSLVGYDEQFF
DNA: TGTGCCAGCAGCTTAGTGGGATATGATGAGCAGTTCTTC

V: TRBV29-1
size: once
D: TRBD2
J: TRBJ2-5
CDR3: CSVIGGGRGDSETQYF
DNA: TGCAGCGTTATCGGGGGGGGCCGGGGGGATAGCGAGACCCAGTACTTC

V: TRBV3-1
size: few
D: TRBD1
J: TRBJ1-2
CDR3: CASSPAGGTGSYGYTF
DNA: TGTGCCAGCAGCCCGGCCGGTGGGACAGGCAGCTATGGCTACACCTTC

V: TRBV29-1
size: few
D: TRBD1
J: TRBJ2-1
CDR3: CSVFPVTGGDYNEQFF
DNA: TGCAGCGTTTTCCCCGTGACAGGGGGAGACTACAATGAGCAGTTCTTC

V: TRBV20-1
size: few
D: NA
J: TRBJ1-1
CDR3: CSARDVYAGGGTEAFF
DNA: TGCAGTGCTAGAGACGTCTATGCGGGGGGGGGCACTGAAGCTTTCTTT

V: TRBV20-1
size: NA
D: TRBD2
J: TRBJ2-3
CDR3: CSAPWAGGGTDTQYF
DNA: TGCAGTGCCCCCTGGGCGGGGGGAGGGACAGATACGCAGTATTTT

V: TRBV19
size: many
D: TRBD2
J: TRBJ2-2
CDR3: CASSGNSGELFF
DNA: TGTGCCAGCAGCGGGAATTCCGGGGAGCTGTTTTTT

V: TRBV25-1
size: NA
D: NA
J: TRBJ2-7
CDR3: CASSDSPLDQYF
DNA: TGTGCCAGCAGTGATTCCCCGCTTGATCAGTACTTC

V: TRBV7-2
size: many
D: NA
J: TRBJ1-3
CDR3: CASSPLPGQRFSGNTIYF
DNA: TGTGCCAGCAGCCCACTACCCGGACAGCGATTCTCTGGAAACACCATATATTTT

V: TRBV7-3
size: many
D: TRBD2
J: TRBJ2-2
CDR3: CASSMGLAGVTGELFF
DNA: TGTGCCAGCAGCATGGGACTAGCGGGGGTCACCGGGGAGCTGTTTTTT

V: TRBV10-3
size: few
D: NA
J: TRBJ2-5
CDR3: CAISDPVEGGETQYF
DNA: TGTGCCATCAGTGACCCCGTGGAAGGAGGGGAGACCCAGTACTTC

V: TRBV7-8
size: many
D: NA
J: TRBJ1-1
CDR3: CASSLGSQSVNTEAFF
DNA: TGTGCCAGCAGCTTAGGGAGTCAGAGCGTGAACACTGAAGCTTTCTTT

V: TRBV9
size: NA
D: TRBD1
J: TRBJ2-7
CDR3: CASSVTRDRGHEQYF
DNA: TGTGCCAGCAGCGTGACTCGGGACAGGGGTCACGAGCAGTACTTC

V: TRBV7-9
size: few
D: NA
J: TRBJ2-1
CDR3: CASSPTGLTYNEQFF
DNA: TGTGCCAGCAGCCCCACGGGACTTACTTACAATGAGCAGTTCTTC

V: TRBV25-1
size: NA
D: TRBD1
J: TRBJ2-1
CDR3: CASSEWDSSYNEQFF
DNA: TGTGCCAGCAGTGAATGGGACAGCTCCTACAATGAGCAGTTCTTC

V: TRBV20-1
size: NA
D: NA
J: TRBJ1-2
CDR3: CSAREPGANYGYTF
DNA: TGCAGTGCTAGAGAACCGGGGGCAAACTATGGCTACACCTTC

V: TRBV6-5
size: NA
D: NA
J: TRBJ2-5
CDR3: CASSYSGRQETQYF
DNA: TGTGCCAGCAGTTACTCTGGCAGACAAGAGACCCAGTACTTC

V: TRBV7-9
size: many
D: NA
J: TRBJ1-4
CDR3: CASSLAWAAPEKLFF
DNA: TGTGCCAGCAGCCTAGCCTGGGCAGCACCTGAAAAACTGTTTTTT

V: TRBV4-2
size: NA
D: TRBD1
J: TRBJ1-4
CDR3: CASSPGQKLFF
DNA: TGTGCCAGCAGCCCGGGACAGAAACTGTTTTTT

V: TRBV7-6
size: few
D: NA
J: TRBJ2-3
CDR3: CACGTDTQYF
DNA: TGTGCCTGTGGGACAGATACGCAGTATTTT

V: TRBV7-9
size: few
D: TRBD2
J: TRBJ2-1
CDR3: CASRPPGTTYNEQFF
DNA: TGTGCCAGCAGACCTCCCGGGACTACCTACAATGAGCAGTTCTTC

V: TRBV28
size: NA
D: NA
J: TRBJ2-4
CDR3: CASSLLVAKNIQYF
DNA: TGTGCCAGCAGTTTATTAGTAGCCAAAAACATTCAGTACTTC

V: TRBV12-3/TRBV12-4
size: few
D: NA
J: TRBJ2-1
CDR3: CASSLHSKGEQFF
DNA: TGTGCCAGCAGTTTACACAGCAAGGGTGAGCAGTTCTTC

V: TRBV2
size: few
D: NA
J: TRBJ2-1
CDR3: CASSEALRGYEQFF
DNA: TGTGCCAGCAGTGAAGCGCTGAGGGGCTATGAGCAGTTCTTC

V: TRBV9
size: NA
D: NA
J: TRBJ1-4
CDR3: CASSGGQSNEKLFF
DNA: TGTGCCAGCAGCGGAGGACAGTCTAATGAAAAACTGTTTTTT

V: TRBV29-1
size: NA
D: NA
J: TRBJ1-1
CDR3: CSLSDGVRTEAFF
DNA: TGCAGCCTCTCAGATGGGGTTCGGACTGAAGCTTTCTTT

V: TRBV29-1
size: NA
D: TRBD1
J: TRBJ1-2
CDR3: CSVGRDSYGYTF
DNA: TGCAGCGTAGGAAGGGACAGCTATGGCTACACCTTC

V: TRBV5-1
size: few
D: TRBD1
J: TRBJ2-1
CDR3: CASSLWGQGVDEQFF
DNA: TGCGCCAGCAGCTTGTGGGGACAGGGGGTGGATGAGCAGTTCTTC

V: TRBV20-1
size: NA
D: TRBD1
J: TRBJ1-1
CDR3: CSARAGGNTEAFF
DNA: TGCAGTGCTCGCGCAGGGGGGAACACTGAAGCTTTCTTT

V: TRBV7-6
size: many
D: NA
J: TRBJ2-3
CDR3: CASSQEGGGFPLRTDTQYF
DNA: TGTGCCAGCAGCCAAGAGGGAGGAGGTTTTCCCTTACGGACAGATACGCAGTATTTT

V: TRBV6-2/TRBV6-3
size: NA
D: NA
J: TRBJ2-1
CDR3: CASNGQTYNEQFF
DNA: TGTGCCAGCAACGGACAGACCTACAATGAGCAGTTCTTC

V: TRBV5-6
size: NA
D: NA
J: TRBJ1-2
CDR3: CASSLAKWQWGGYTF
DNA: TGTGCCAGCAGCTTGGCCAAGTGGCAGTGGGGAGGCTACACCTTC

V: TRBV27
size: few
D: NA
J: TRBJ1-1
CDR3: CASSLSGGITEAFF
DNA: TGTGCCAGCAGTTTATCGGGGGGGATCACTGAAGCTTTCTTT

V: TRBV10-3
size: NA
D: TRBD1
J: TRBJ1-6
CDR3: CAISGGQGAESPLHF
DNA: TGTGCCATCAGTGGAGGACAGGGGGCGGAATCACCCCTCCACTTT

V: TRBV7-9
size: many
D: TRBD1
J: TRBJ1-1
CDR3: CASSSRDRVNTEAFF
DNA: TGTGCCAGCAGCTCCCGGGACAGGGTTAACACTGAAGCTTTCTTT

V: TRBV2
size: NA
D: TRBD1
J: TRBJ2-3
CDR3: CASSDLTGGVTDTQYF
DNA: TGTGCCAGCAGTGACCTGACAGGGGGCGTCACAGATACGCAGTATTTT

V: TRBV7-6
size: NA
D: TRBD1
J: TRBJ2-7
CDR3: CASSPNRDSSYEQYF
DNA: TGTGCTAGCAGTCCCAACCGGGACAGCTCCTACGAGCAGTACTTC

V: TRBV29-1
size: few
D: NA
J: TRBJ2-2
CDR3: CSVLDRAGADTGELFF
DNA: TGCAGCGTTTTGGATCGGGCCGGGGCCGACACCGGGGAGCTGTTTTTT

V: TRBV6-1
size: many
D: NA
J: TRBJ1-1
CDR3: CASSERMNTEAFF
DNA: TGTGCCAGCAGTGAAAGGATGAACACTGAAGCTTTCTTT

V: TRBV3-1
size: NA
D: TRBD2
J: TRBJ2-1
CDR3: CASSQDGETSGIYSYNEQFF
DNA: TGTGCCAGCAGCCAAGATGGGGAGACTAGCGGGATTTACTCCTACAATGAGCAGTTCTTC

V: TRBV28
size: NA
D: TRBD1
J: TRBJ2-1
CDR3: CASSGSDRVNYNEQFF
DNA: TGTGCCAGCAGTGGTTCGGACAGGGTGAACTACAATGAGCAGTTCTTC

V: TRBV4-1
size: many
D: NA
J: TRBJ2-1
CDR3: CASSRGTDLLEQFF
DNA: TGCGCCAGCAGCCGCGGGACCGACTTACTTGAGCAGTTCTTC

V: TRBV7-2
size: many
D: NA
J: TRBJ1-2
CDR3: CASSLDSRRPLAYGYTF
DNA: TGTGCCAGCAGCTTAGATTCTCGACGGCCCCTGGCTTATGGCTACACCTTC

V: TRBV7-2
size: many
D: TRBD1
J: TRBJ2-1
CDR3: CASSNRGWNEQFF
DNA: TGTGCCAGCAGCAACAGGGGCTGGAATGAGCAGTTCTTC

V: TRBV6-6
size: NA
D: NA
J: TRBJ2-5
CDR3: CASSYKSSETQYF
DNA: TGTGCCAGCAGTTATAAATCGTCGGAGACCCAGTACTTC

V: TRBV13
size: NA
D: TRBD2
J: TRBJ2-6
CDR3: CASSLTGGSGANVLTF
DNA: TGTGCCAGCAGCTTAACCGGGGGGTCTGGGGCCAACGTCCTGACTTTC

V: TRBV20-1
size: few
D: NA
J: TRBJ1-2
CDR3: CSATGGYTF
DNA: TGCAGTGCTACAGGGGGCTACACCTTC

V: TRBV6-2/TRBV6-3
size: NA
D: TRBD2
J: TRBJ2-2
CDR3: CASSRGGLDTGELFF
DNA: TGTGCCAGCTCCCGGGGGGGCCTCGACACCGGGGAGCTGTTTTTT

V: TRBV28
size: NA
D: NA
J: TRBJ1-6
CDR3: CASGLLQSVWDSPLHF
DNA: TGTGCCAGCGGCCTATTACAAAGTGTTTGGGATTCACCCCTCCACTTT